Following are 28 T cell receptor beta chains from one sample sequenced in a study of blood T cell repertoires in COVID-19. Repertoires were generated with immunoSEQ multiplex PCR, while TCRdb's copy carries only in-frame clones and drops some. The table has some 90,000 clones, about 80% seen once. Sequenced: peripheral blood. Source of these receptors: a human donor in a cohort sampled during active COVID-19.

The chain recombines TRBV5-4 with TRBJ2-7; TRBD1 might be the D (5 bases). This CDR3 spans 15 amino acids. Germline V lookup: CDR1 SGHNT, CDR2 YYREEE (reference sequence). Trimming took 3 bases from V and 3 from J, leaving 16 bases between them. CDR3 nucleotide sequence: TGTGCCAGCAGCTCATGGTCCCCCCAGGGCTACGAGCAGTACTTC. As protein: CASSSWSPQGYEQYF.

The chain has TRBV4-1 and TRBJ1-1; D perhaps matches TRBD1 (6 bases). Trimming removed 0 bases at V and 5 bases at J, with 10 bases between. The CDR3 extends over 14 amino acids. Looked up from germline, CDR1 is MGHRA and CDR2 is YSYEKL. DNA for the CDR3: TGCGCCAGCAGCCAAGATATGGGGGCTACTGAAGCTTTCTTT. It translates to CASSQDMGATEAFF.

This chain uses TRBV5-1 with TRBJ1-2; D not resolved. Germline CDR1 SGHRS, CDR2 YFSETQ. V lost 0 bases, J lost 4 bases, and 13 bases lay in between. The CDR3 has 15 residues. The DNA of the CDR3 is TGCGCCAGCAGCTTGGGGAGATCATCGGGCTATGGCTACACCTTC. This sequence encodes CASSLGRSSGYGYTF.

As DNA, the CDR3 is TGTGCCAGCAGCCAAGAAATAAGGGGTCAGCCCCAGCATTTT. This sequence encodes CASSQEIRGQPQHF. The gene calls are TRBV3-1 (or the pseudogene TRBV3-2) and TRBJ1-5, with TRBD1 as a possible D gene (5 bases). CDR1 LGHDT and CDR2 YNNKEL come from the germline V gene (reference sequence). The V gene lost 0 bases and the J gene lost 6 bases, with 9 bases spanning the gap. The CDR3 runs to 14 residues.

The chain couples TRBV29-1 to TRBJ2-7, with TRBD1 as a possible D gene (6 bases). The CDR3 consists of 14 residues. V lost 0 bases and J 3 bases, leaving 12 bases between the germline ends. Germline-derived CDR1 and CDR2 are SQVTM and ANQGSEA. The CDR3 is CSVEDGGRGYEQYF. The CDR3 region has the DNA TGCAGCGTTGAAGATGGAGGCAGGGGCTACGAGCAGTACTTC.

This chain joins TRBV2 and TRBJ2-3, with D tentatively TRBD2 (6 bases). The length of the CDR3 is 13 residues. Trimming left V 4 bases short and J 8 bases short, with 13 bases between. Germline V gene lookup returns CDR1 SNHLY and CDR2 FYNNEI. The chain's CDR3 is CASSAGQGGTQYF. The CDR3 nucleotides read TGTGCCAGCAGTGCTGGGCAGGGAGGTACGCAGTATTTT.

The chain is built from TRBV2 and TRBJ2-2; D remains ambiguous. The CDR3 spans 14 residues. Germline loops: CDR1 SNHLY, CDR2 FYNNEI. Trimming pared 7 bases from V and 0 bases from J, leaving 9 bases between. CDR3 DNA: TGTGCCAGCAAGCTAGATGCGAACACCGGGGAGCTGTTTTTT. Translation: CASKLDANTGELFF.

Only one count was recorded for this clone. V usage is TRBV6-6 and J usage is TRBJ2-7, with 9 bases fitting TRBD1. The length of the CDR3 is 14 residues. The V gene end was trimmed by 5 bases and the J gene end by 5 bases; junction bases not matched to a gene: 7. Germline V gives CDR1 MNHNY, CDR2 SVGAGI (reference sequence). The CDR3 DNA is TGTGCCAGCAGTCCACCGGGACAGGGTCACGAGCAGTACTTC. Protein: CASSPPGQGHEQYF.

This CDR3 is CASSLQGKDGYTF. The CDR3 DNA sequence: TGTGCCAGCAGCTTGCAGGGGAAGGATGGCTACACCTTC. The chain uses TRBV5-4 and TRBJ1-2, with D perhaps matching TRBD1 (6 bases). Germline V gene sequence: CDR1 SGHNT, CDR2 YYREEE (reference sequence). The CDR3 has 13 amino acids. Trimming pared 1 base from V and 6 bases from J, leaving 10 bases between.

The chain recombines TRBV19 with TRBJ2-7, with 7 bases matching TRBD1. V shed 4 bases, J shed 4 bases, and the junction held 7 bases outside the gene matches. The CDR3 loop spans 14 amino acids. Per germline, CDR1 LNHDA and CDR2 SQIVND (reference sequence). The CDR3 DNA follows: TGTGCCAGTAGTACGGACCGGGACAGTTACGAGCAGTACTTC. Translation gives CASSTDRDSYEQYF.

This chain links TRBV6-5 with TRBJ1-2, with TRBD1 matching over 9 bases. Unmatched junction bases numbered 5, after V lost 6 bases and J lost 6 bases. This CDR3 contains 13 residues. Germline V CDR1 and CDR2: MNHEY, SVGAGI. The CDR3 spells CASRTDRGNGYTF. The CDR3 DNA is TGTGCCAGCAGGACTGACAGGGGGAATGGCTACACCTTC.

V usage is TRBV30 and J usage is TRBJ1-1, with 11 nucleotides matching TRBD1. Trimming cost V 4 bases and J 6 bases; bases outside gene matches: 7. The CDR3 consists of 14 residues. Germline CDR1 reads GTSNPN; CDR2 reads SVGIG (reference sequence). CDR3 DNA: TGTGCCTGGACCCGGGACAGGGGGTGGGCTGAAGCTTTCTTT. Translation gives CAWTRDRGWAEAFF.

This chain connects TRBV28 to TRBJ1-2, with 7 bases matching TRBD1. The CDR3 runs 14 residues. Germline V CDR1 and CDR2: MDHEN, SYDVKM. With 6 bases clipped from V and 2 bases from J, the junction kept 6 bases outside the gene matches. The CDR3 reads CASRTLQGNYGYTF. In DNA form, the CDR3 reads TGTGCCAGCAGGACTTTACAGGGGAACTATGGCTACACCTTC.

This chain links TRBV3-1 (or the pseudogene TRBV3-2) with TRBJ2-5, with TRBD1 matching over 9 bases. With V trimmed by 0 bases and J by 3 bases, 2 bases remained unmatched. The germline gives CDR1 LGHDT, CDR2 YNNKEL (reference sequence). CDR3 length: 15 amino acids. The chain's CDR3 is CASSQDRDREETQYF. DNA of the CDR3: TGTGCCAGCAGCCAAGATCGGGACAGGGAAGAGACCCAGTACTTC.

The chain is built from TRBV18 and TRBJ1-3; D remains unclear. Per germline, CDR1 KGHSH and CDR2 LQKENI. This CDR3 spans 17 amino acids. Between the trimmed V and J ends, which lost 3 bases and 5 bases, there was a span of 20 bases. The chain's CDR3 is CASSPALYSGGRNTIYF. The CDR3 DNA follows: TGTGCCAGCTCACCTGCTCTGTACTCGGGAGGTAGAAACACCATATATTTT.

The chain joins TRBV20-1 to TRBJ2-1, with TRBD2 matching 8 bases. The CDR3 consists of 14 residues. Per germline, CDR1 DFQATT and CDR2 SNEGSKA (reference sequence). V lost 3 bases to trimming and J lost 5 bases; unmatched junction nucleotides: 6. The CDR3 DNA is TGCAGTGCTAGTGGGCGGGGGGTAAACAATGAGCAGTTCTTC. Encoded protein: CSASGRGVNNEQFF.

CDR3 loop: CASSLGQGSLYEQYF. The CDR3 nucleotides are TGTGCCAGCTCACTGGGACAGGGGTCACTCTACGAGCAGTACTTC. The chain employs TRBV18 and TRBJ2-7; 10 nucleotides line up with TRBD1. This CDR3 has 15 amino acids. Germline V gives CDR1 KGHSH, CDR2 LQKENI. The trim removed 4 bases at V and 3 bases at J, leaving 6 bases unmatched.

This clone has a handful of counts. The chain links TRBV30 to TRBJ2-7; D unresolved. The length of the CDR3 is 13 residues. The V end was cut by 0 bases, the J end by 3 bases, with 9 bases between. Germline V gives CDR1 GTSNPN, CDR2 SVGIG (reference sequence). In DNA, the CDR3 is TGTGCCTGGAGTGTACAAGTTCTCTACGAGCAGTACTTC. Its protein product is CAWSVQVLYEQYF.

This clone was seen just once. The rearrangement joins TRBV7-9 to TRBJ2-3, with D possibly TRBD2 on 5 matching bases. Germline V gene sequence: CDR1 SEHNR, CDR2 FQNEAQ (reference sequence). The germline V and J ends were trimmed by 1 base and 7 bases, with 18 bases remaining between them. The CDR3 is made up of 16 amino acids. The DNA of the CDR3 is TGTGCCAGCAGCTTAGATGGTGCGGGTACTGGGAATACGCAGTATTTT. As protein: CASSLDGAGTGNTQYF.

The chain employs TRBV28 and TRBJ2-5; tentatively, D is TRBD1 (5 bases). The CDR3 totals 14 residues. Between the trimmed V and J ends, which lost 4 bases and 2 bases, there was a span of 11 bases. CDR1 and CDR2 (germline): MDHEN, SYDVKM. The CDR3 loop reads CASSSQELQETQYF. The CDR3 DNA is TGTGCCAGCAGTTCACAGGAGTTACAAGAGACCCAGTACTTC.

The chain has TRBV28 and TRBJ1-1; D might be TRBD1 (6 bases). Germline assignment: CDR1 MDHEN and CDR2 SYDVKM. The CDR3 spans 13 residues. With 6 bases removed from V and 4 bases from J, the gap between germline ends came to 12 bases. CDR3 sequence: CASRLPGATEAFF. The CDR3 DNA reads TGTGCCAGCAGACTTCCAGGGGCCACTGAAGCTTTCTTT.

The chain carries TRBV7-2 and TRBJ2-7, with 12 bases identical to TRBD1. Trimming removed 5 bases from V and 3 bases from J; junction bases left unmatched: 8. The CDR3 totals 16 residues. Germline CDR1 SGHTA, CDR2 FQGNSA. As DNA, the CDR3 is TGTGCCAGCAGCCCGGGACAGGGGGCTTCCAACTACGAGCAGTACTTC. It specifies CASSPGQGASNYEQYF. The full variable domain, rest sourced from reference TRBV7-2 and TRBJ2-7, is GAGVSQSPSNKVTEKGKDVELRCDPISGHTALYWYRQSLGQGLEFLIYFQGNSAPDKSGLPSDRFSAERTGGSVSTLTIQRTQQEDSAVYLCASSPGQGASNYEQYFGPGTRLTVT.

The V call is TRBV7-9, the J call TRBJ2-7, with 7 bases aligning to TRBD2. The CDR3 is made up of 14 amino acids. The germline gives CDR1 SEHNR, CDR2 FQNEAQ (reference sequence). J lost 0 bases, V lost 8 bases, and 7 bases had no gene match. The CDR3 coding sequence is TGTGCCAGCGATGCCGGGACTAACTCCTACGAGCAGTACTTC. This sequence encodes CASDAGTNSYEQYF.

The rearrangement joins TRBV7-2 to TRBJ2-5; 8 nucleotides agree with TRBD2. The germline V gene encodes CDR1 SGHTA and CDR2 FQGNSA. The CDR3 has 17 residues. V lost 4 bases and J lost 4; bases outside the gene matches: 14. The CDR3 DNA reads as TGTGCCAGCAGCTCCCCACTAGCGGCCTGGAAGTCAGAGACCCAGTACTTC. It codes for CASSSPLAAWKSETQYF.

The rearrangement links TRBV4-1 to TRBJ2-7; D is unclear. The germline gives CDR1 MGHRA, CDR2 YSYEKL. The CDR3 runs to 13 residues. V was trimmed by 1 base and J by 2 bases, leaving 6 bases between them. CDR3 DNA: TGCGCCAGCAGCCAAGCCTTAACCTACGAGCAGTACTTC. Translating it yields CASSQALTYEQYF.

This chain links TRBV6-5 with TRBJ1-1, with TRBD1 as a possible D gene (5 bases). The CDR3 loop spans 14 amino acids. Germline V gene sequence: CDR1 MNHEY, CDR2 SVGAGI. V lost 2 bases and J lost 2, with 9 bases in between. The CDR3 spells CASSYGQGNTEAFF. CDR3 sequence (DNA): TGTGCCAGCAGTTACGGGCAGGGTAACACTGAAGCTTTCTTT.

V and J are TRBV24-1 and TRBJ2-7; 8 bases match TRBD1. Germline V lookup: CDR1 KGHDR, CDR2 SFDVKD. Unmatched junction bases numbered 4, after V lost 1 base and J lost 6 bases. The CDR3 contains 14 residues. CDR3 in amino acids: CATSDFTGGGEQYF. The CDR3 nucleotides are TGTGCCACCAGTGATTTTACAGGGGGAGGCGAGCAGTACTTC.

The J gene is TRBJ1-2, the V gene TRBV5-8; 7 positions match TRBD1. The ends lost 4 bases at V and 8 bases at J; junction bases unmatched: 5. The CDR3 loop spans 12 amino acids. CDR1 and CDR2 (germline): SGHTS, YDEGEE. CDR3: CASSPGGRGYTF. In nucleotides, the CDR3 is TGTGCCAGCAGCCCAGGGGGGCGAGGCTACACCTTC.